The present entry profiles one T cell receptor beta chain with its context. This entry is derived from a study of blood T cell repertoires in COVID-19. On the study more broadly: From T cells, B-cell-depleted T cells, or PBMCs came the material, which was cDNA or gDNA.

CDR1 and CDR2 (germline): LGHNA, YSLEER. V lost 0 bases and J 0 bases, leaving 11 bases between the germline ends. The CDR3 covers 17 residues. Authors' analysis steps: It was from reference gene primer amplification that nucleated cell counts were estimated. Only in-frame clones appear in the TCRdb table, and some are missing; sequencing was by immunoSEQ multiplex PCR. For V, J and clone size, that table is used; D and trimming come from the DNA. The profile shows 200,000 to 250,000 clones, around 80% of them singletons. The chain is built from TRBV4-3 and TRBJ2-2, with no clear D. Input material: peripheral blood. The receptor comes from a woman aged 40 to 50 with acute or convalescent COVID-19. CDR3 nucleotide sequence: TGCGCCAGCAGCCAAGATCGCGGCGGTTCGAACACCGGGGAGCTGTTTTTT. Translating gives CASSQDRGGSNTGELFF.